The 17 T cell receptor beta chains below all came from one sample that was sequenced in a study of T cells after yellow fever vaccination. TCRdb passed the 5' RACE reads through MiXCR, listing each CDR3 protein once. Among approximately 250,000 distinct CDR3 sequences listed, approximately 6.7% were seen once. The starting material was CD4+ T cells sorted from PBMCs, obtained on the day of the yellow fever booster vaccination. The receptors were sampled from a man under 40 who received the YFV17D yellow fever vaccine.

V usage is TRBV20-1 and J usage is TRBJ2-3; TRBD2 agrees at 11 bases. Germline V gene data show CDR1 as DFQATT and CDR2 as SNEGSKA (reference sequence). Trimming at V came to 4 bases and at J to 2 bases, leaving 2 bases not matched to a gene. The CDR3 is made up of 14 amino acids. DNA for the CDR3: TGCAGTGCTAAGACTAGCGGGACCACAGATACGCAGTATTTT. It codes for CSAKTSGTTDTQYF.

This clonotype was recorded at least ten times. The chain carries TRBV3-1 and TRBJ2-1; D is undetermined. This CDR3 contains 13 residues. V was shortened by 3 bases and J by 3 bases, with 6 bases between the two germline ends. The germline V gene has CDR1 LGHDT and CDR2 YNNKEL (reference sequence). The CDR3, as DNA: TGTGCCAGCAGCCACCTGCTCTACAATGAGCAGTTCTTC. Amino acid sequence: CASSHLLYNEQFF.

In this sample, this clonotype turned up a few times. This chain joins TRBV12-3 or TRBV12-4 and TRBJ2-5; TRBD1 aligns across 11 bases. J lost 5 bases, V lost 5 bases, and 7 bases had no gene match. CDR3 length equals 15 residues. CDR3 bases: TGTGCCAGCAGTACCCGGACAGGGGGCGGCGAGACCCAGTACTTC. Translating it yields CASSTRTGGGETQYF.

The rearrangement links TRBV27 to TRBJ1-6; weak D call: TRBD1 (5 bases). V was clipped by 5 bases and J by 7 bases, with 15 bases between them. In germline, CDR1 is MNHEY, CDR2 SMNVEV (reference sequence). The CDR3 extends over 15 amino acids. DNA of the CDR3: TGTGCCAGCAGTAATCGAGCAGGGAGGAATTCACCCCTCCACTTT. This codes for CASSNRAGRNSPLHF.

This clonotype was recorded a few times. V and J are TRBV5-1 and TRBJ2-1; 13 bases are a match to TRBD2. The germline V gene encodes CDR1 SGHRS and CDR2 YFSETQ. CDR3 length equals 19 residues. Unmatched junction bases numbered 15, after V lost 3 bases and J lost 6 bases. Written as DNA, the CDR3 is TGCGCCAGCAGCTCCTCATTGGGACTAGCGGGAATGGGCGTCAATGAGCAGTTCTTC. It specifies CASSSSLGLAGMGVNEQFF.

This clonotype appeared many times. The gene calls are TRBV7-3 and TRBJ2-3; the D call may be TRBD1 or TRBD2 (5 bases each). The length of the CDR3 is 17 residues. The V gene lost 2 bases and the J gene lost 5 bases, with 20 bases spanning the gap. Germline CDR1 reads SGHTA; CDR2 reads FQGTGA. CDR3 bases: TGTGCCAGCAGCTTAGGAGGACGTCAGGGCGAACGAGATACGCAGTATTTT. This codes for CASSLGGRQGERDTQYF.

The rearrangement uses TRBV20-1 and TRBJ2-1; TRBD1 is a possible D gene (6 bases). This CDR3 has 13 amino acids. Trimming took 6 bases from V and 8 from J, leaving 17 bases between them. Per the germline V gene, CDR1 is DFQATT and CDR2 is SNEGSKA (reference sequence). CDR3 DNA: TGCAGTGCAGGACAGTTCTTGGGATATGAGCAGTTCTTC. It translates to CSAGQFLGYEQFF.

Many counts were recorded for this clonotype. This chain uses TRBV29-1 with TRBJ2-5; D uncertain. The V gene lost 2 bases and the J gene lost 5 bases, with 3 bases spanning the gap. The germline V gene has CDR1 SQVTM and CDR2 ANQGSEA. The CDR3 is 10 residues long. Written as DNA, the CDR3 is TGCAGCGTTGAACGGGAGACCCAGTACTTC. Translation: CSVERETQYF.

This clonotype was recorded a few times. The V gene is TRBV5-1, the J gene TRBJ2-1; possibly TRBD2 for D (6 bases). Trimming took 4 bases from V and 0 from J, leaving 14 bases between them. The CDR3 runs 16 residues. CDR1 and CDR2 from the germline V gene are SGHRS and YFSETQ. CDR3 protein: CASSRVAASSYNEQFF. The CDR3 coding sequence is TGCGCCAGCAGCCGAGTAGCGGCAAGCTCCTACAATGAGCAGTTCTTC.

The table lists this clonotype with many counts. The gene calls are TRBV6-5 and TRBJ2-5; maybe TRBD1 (5 bases). The CDR3 length is 15 residues. V lost 0 bases to trimming and J lost 3 bases, with 11 bases between them. In germline, CDR1 is MNHEY, CDR2 SVGAGI. The chain's CDR3 is CASSYSMGREETQYF. The CDR3 DNA sequence: TGTGCCAGCAGTTACTCGATGGGCAGGGAAGAGACCCAGTACTTC.

This clonotype was picked up a small number of times. The chain couples TRBV12-3 or TRBV12-4 to TRBJ2-5; TRBD1 is a possible D gene (6 bases). Trimming cost V 7 bases and J 5 bases, with 17 bases left between them. The CDR3 is made up of 14 amino acids. CDR3 DNA: TGTGCCAGCACCCTAACAGGGTGGGGGGAGACCCAGTACTTC. It codes for CASTLTGWGETQYF.

This clonotype was counted many times. The chain carries TRBV7-2 and TRBJ2-5, with 9 bases identical to TRBD1. The germline gives CDR1 SGHTA, CDR2 FQGNSA. There are 15 residues in the CDR3. Trimming removed 7 bases from V and 4 bases from J; junction bases left unmatched: 10. CDR3 sequence reads: CASKLNRGRGETQYF. The CDR3 nucleotides read TGTGCCAGCAAATTAAACAGGGGGCGGGGAGAGACCCAGTACTTC.

The chain recombines TRBV27 with TRBJ2-7; D might be TRBD1 (5 bases). CDR1 MNHEY and CDR2 SMNVEV come from the germline V gene (reference sequence). V lost 6 bases, J lost 4 bases, and 13 bases lay in between. CDR3 length: 13 residues. CDR3 DNA: TGTGCCAGCAGACGCAATGACAGATACGAGCAGTACTTC. The encoded protein is CASRRNDRYEQYF.

This clonotype was picked up many times. The chain is built from TRBV12-3 or TRBV12-4 and TRBJ1-5, with D possibly being TRBD1 (5 bases). The CDR3 has 14 residues. The ends were cut back, 2 bases at V and 5 bases at J, with 10 bases in the middle. The CDR3 DNA is TGTGCCAGCAGTTTAAAGGGGCTTGATCAGCCCCAGCATTTT. Residues: CASSLKGLDQPQHF.

V gene TRBV27 combines with J gene TRBJ2-7; the match to TRBD2 covers 8 bases. Trimming removed 4 bases from V and 0 bases from J; junction bases left unmatched: 2. Germline loops: CDR1 MNHEY, CDR2 SMNVEV (reference sequence). CDR3 length: 14 amino acids. The CDR3 sequence is CASSSGLVSYEQYF. In DNA form, the CDR3 reads TGTGCCAGCAGTTCGGGACTAGTCTCCTACGAGCAGTACTTC.

This clonotype came up a few times. This sequence joins TRBV9 and TRBJ2-5, with D perhaps being TRBD1 or TRBD2 (5 bases each). This CDR3 has 15 residues. From germline, CDR1 is SGDLS and CDR2 YYNGEE. V was trimmed by 0 bases and J by 0 bases, leaving 9 bases between them. CDR3 amino acids: CASSVGGTYQETQYF. CDR3 nucleotides: TGTGCCAGCAGCGTAGGAGGGACCTACCAAGAGACCCAGTACTTC.

V gene TRBV7-2 combines with J gene TRBJ2-1; no reliable D call. The CDR3 consists of 14 residues. Germline V lookup: CDR1 SGHTA, CDR2 FQGNSA. V lost 7 bases, J lost 2 bases, and 12 bases lay in between. The CDR3 region has the DNA TGTGCCAGCACCCTCGGATACGCCTACAATGAGCAGTTCTTC. This codes for CASTLGYAYNEQFF.